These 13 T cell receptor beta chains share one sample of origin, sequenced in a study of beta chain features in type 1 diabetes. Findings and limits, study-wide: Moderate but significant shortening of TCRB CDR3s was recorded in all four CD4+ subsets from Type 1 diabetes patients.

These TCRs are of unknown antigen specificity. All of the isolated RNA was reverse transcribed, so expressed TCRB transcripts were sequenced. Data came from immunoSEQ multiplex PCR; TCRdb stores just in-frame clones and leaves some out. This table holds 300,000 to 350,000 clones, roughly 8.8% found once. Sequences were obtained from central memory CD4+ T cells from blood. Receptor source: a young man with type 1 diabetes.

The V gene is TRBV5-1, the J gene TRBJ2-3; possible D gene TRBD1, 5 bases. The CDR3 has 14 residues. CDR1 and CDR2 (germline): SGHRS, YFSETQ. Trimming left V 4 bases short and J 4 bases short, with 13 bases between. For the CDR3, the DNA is TGCGCCAGCAGCACTCAGACAGTTTCAGATACGCAGTATTTT. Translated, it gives CASSTQTVSDTQYF.

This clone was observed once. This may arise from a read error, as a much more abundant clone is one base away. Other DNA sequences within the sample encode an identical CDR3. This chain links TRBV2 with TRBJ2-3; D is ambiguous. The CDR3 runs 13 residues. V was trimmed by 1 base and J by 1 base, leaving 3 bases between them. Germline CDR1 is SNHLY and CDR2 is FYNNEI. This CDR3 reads CASSEGGTDTQYF. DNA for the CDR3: TGTGCCAGCAGTGAAGGGGGCACAGATACGCAGTATTTT.

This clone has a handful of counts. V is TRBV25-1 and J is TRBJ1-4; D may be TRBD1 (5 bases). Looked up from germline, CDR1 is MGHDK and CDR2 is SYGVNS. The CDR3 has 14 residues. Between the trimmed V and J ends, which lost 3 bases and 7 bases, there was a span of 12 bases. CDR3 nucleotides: TGTGCCAGCAGTGAGGGTGGCGGGGGTGAAAAACTGTTTTTT. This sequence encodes CASSEGGGGEKLFF.

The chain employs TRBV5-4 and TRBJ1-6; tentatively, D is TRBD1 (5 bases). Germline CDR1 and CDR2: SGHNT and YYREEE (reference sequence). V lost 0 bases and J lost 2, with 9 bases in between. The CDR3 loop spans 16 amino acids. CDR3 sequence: CASSLGGGTYNSPLHF. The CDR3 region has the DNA TGTGCCAGCAGCTTGGGCGGGGGGACCTATAATTCACCCCTCCACTTT.

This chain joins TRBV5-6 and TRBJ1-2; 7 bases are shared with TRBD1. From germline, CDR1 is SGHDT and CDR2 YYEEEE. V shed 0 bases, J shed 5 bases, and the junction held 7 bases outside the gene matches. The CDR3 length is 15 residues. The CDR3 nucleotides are TGTGCCAGCAGCTTGGATACAGGGGTGCCATATGGCTACACCTTC. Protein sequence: CASSLDTGVPYGYTF.

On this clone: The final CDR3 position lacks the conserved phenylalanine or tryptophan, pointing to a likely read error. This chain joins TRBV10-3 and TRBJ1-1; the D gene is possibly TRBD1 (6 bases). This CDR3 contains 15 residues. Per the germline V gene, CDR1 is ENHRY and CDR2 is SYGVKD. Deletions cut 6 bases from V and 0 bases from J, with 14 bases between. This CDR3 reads CAIRSVDRLNTEAFL. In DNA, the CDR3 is TGTGCCATCAGGTCCGTAGACAGGTTGAACACTGAAGCTTTCCTT.

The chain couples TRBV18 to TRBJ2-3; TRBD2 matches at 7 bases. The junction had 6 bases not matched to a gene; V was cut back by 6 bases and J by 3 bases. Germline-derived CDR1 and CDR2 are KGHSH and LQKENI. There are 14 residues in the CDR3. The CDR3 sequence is CASSQGGGTDTQYF. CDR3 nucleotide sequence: TGTGCCAGCTCGCAGGGCGGGGGAACAGATACGCAGTATTTT. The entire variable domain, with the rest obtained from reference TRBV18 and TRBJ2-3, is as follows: NAGVMQNPRHLVRRRGQEARLRCSPMKGHSHVYWYRQLPEEGLKFMVYLQKENIIDESGMPKERFSAEFPKEGPSILRIQQVVRGDSAAYFCASSQGGGTDTQYFGPGTRLTVL.

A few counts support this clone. CDR3 nucleotide sequence: TGTGCCAGCAGCTTTGTGGTAGCGGGGGGCCCCGAGAAAAACATTCAGTACTTC. Its protein is CASSFVVAGGPEKNIQYF. The chain links TRBV5-6 to TRBJ2-4; 10 nucleotides line up with TRBD2. The CDR3 consists of 18 residues. CDR1 SGHDT and CDR2 YYEEEE come from the germline V gene. Germline trimming cut 2 bases from V and 4 bases from J; bases unmatched to any gene: 12.

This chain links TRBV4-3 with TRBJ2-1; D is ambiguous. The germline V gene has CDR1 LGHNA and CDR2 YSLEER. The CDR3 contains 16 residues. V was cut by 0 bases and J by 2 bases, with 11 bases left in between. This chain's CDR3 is CASSQEGQHAYNEQFF. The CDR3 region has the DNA TGCGCCAGCAGCCAAGAGGGCCAGCATGCCTACAATGAGCAGTTCTTC.

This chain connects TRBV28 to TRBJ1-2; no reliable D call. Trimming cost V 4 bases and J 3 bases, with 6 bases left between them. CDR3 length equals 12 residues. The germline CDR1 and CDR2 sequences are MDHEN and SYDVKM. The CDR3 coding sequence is TGTGCCAGCAGTTGGGCGGACTATGGCTACACCTTC. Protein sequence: CASSWADYGYTF.

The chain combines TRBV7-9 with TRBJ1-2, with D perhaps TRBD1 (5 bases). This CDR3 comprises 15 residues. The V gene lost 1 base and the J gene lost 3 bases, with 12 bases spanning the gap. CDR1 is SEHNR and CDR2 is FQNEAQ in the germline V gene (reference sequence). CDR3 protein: CASSLESGTHYGYTF. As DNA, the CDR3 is TGTGCCAGCAGCTTAGAATCCGGGACCCACTATGGCTACACCTTC.

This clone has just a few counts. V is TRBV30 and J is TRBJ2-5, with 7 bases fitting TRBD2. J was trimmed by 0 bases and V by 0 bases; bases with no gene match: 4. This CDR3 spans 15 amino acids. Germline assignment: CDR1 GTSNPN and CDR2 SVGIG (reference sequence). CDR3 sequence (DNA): TGTGCCTGGAGTGTACAAGCGGGGTACCAAGAGACCCAGTACTTC. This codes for CAWSVQAGYQETQYF.

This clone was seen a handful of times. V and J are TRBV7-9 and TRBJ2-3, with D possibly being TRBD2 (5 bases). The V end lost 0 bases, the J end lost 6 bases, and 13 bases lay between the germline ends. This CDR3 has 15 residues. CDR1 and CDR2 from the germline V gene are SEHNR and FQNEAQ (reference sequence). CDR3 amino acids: CASSLAGSRGDTQYF. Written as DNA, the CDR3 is TGTGCCAGCAGCTTAGCGGGGTCCCGAGGGGATACGCAGTATTTT.